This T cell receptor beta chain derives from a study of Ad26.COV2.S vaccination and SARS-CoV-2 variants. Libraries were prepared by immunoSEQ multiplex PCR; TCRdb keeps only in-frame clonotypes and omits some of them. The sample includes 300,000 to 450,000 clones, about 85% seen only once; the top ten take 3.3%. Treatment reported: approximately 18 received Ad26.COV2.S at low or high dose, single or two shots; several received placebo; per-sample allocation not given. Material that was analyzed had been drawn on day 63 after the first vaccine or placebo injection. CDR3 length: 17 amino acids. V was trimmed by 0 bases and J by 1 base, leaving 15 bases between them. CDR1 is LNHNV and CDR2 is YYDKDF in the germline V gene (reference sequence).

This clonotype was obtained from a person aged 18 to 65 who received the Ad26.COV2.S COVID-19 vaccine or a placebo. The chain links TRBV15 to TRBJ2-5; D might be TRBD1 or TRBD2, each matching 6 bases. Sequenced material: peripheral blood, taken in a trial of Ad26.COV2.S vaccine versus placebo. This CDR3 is CATSRDPGGTFQETQYF. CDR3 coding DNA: TGTGCCACCAGCAGAGATCCCGGGGGCACCTTCCAAGAGACCCAGTACTTC. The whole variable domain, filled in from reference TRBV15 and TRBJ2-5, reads DAMVIQNPRYQVTQFGKPVTLSCSQTLNHNVMYWYQQKSSQAPKLLFHYYDKDFNNEADTPDNFQSRRPNTSFCFLDIRSPGLGDTAMYLCATSRDPGGTFQETQYFGPGTRLLVL.